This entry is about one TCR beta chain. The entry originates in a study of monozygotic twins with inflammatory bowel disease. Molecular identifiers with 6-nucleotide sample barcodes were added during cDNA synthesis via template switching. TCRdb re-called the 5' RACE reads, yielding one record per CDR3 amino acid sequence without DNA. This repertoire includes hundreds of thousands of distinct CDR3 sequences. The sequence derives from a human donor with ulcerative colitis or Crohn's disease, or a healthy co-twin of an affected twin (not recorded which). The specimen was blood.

The CDR3 here is CSAGVNTGELFF. The rearrangement uses TRBV20-1 and TRBJ2-2. This CDR3 has 12 residues. Germline CDR1 and CDR2: DFQATT and SNEGSKA (reference sequence).